Listed here is a single TCR beta chain. This entry is derived from a study of technical replicates of blood from a handful of donors. Clones were read by immunoSEQ multiplex PCR, and TCRdb kept only the in-frame ones, dropping some. The repertoire consists of 60,000 to 80,000 clones, with roughly 91% occurring once and the leading ten covering around 5.1%. This clonotype originated in a human donor in good health. Some clones in this sample may be carry-over from other donors' samples. The material sequenced was PBMCs.

This chain's CDR3 is CASSPLGGGVTDTQYF. The CDR3 DNA reads as TGTGCCAGCAGCCCGTTGGGCGGGGGGGTGACAGATACGCAGTATTTT. The chain is built from TRBV7-9 and TRBJ2-3; 9 bases are a match to TRBD2. V shed 5 bases and J 3 bases; nucleotides not matched to a gene: 9. Germline loops: CDR1 SEHNR, CDR2 FQNEAQ (reference sequence). The CDR3 has 16 amino acids.